These 32 T cell receptor beta chains originate from one sample sequenced in a study of CD8+ T cells in alopecia areata. Extraction and reverse transcription of RNA yielded cDNA as the sequencing template. Clones were read by immunoSEQ multiplex PCR, and TCRdb kept only the in-frame ones, dropping some. The repertoire consists of some 6,000 clones, none detected only once. Markers including CD4, CD8alpha, NKG2D and NKG2ACE guided sorting of pooled cutaneous lymph node cells. The sequencing sample was made of CD8+ T cells sorted from a lymph node. These TCRs come from a C3H/HeJ mouse with alopecia areata. This mouse strain has H2-k as its MHC haplotype.

By its share, this clone is medium-sized. Mouse germline and gene names are used. The read stops 4 residues short of the end of the CDR3; the missing end is completed from the germline J gene. The gene calls are TRBV5 and TRBJ1-2, with 10 positions matching TRBD1. CDR3 length: 15 residues. The V segment lost 4 bases and the J segment 0 bases; nucleotides outside the gene matches: 2. Germline V gene data show CDR1 as LGHNA and CDR2 as YNLKQL (reference sequence). The DNA read from the CDR3 is TGTGCCAGCAGCCCCGGACAGGGGGCAAACTCC. It codes for CASSPGQGANS. The entire CDR3 sequence reads CASSPGQGANSDYTF.

This clone was observed at least ten times. Mouse germline and gene names are used. The read halts 4 residues ahead of the CDR3 end, with the missing end drawn from the germline J gene. The rearrangement links TRBV14 to TRBJ1-2, with 7 positions matching TRBD1. Germline CDR1 and CDR2: SGHDT and FRDEAV. CDR3 length: 14 residues. The V segment lost 5 bases and the J segment 3 bases; nucleotides outside the gene matches: 7. This chain's CDR3 is CASSPDREDSDYTF. Incomplete CDR3 DNA: TGTGCCAGCAGCCCCGACAGGGAGGACTCC.

In this sample, this clone is medium-sized. The gene names here belong to mouse. The read stops 4 residues short of the end of the CDR3; the missing end is completed from the germline J gene. The J gene is TRBJ2-7, the V gene TRBV13-1; the match to TRBD2 covers 10 bases. Per germline, CDR1 NSHNY and CDR2 SYGAGN. The CDR3 consists of 13 residues. The CDR3 sequence: CASSEDWGYEQYF. The CDR3 DNA, read in part, is TGTGCCAGCAGTGAGGACTGGGGGTAT.

The sample holds many counts of this clone. Each gene name is a mouse one. The missing CDR3 end, 4 residues past where the read stops, is filled in from the germline J gene. The sample contains more than one DNA sequence encoding this CDR3. The chain links TRBV19 to TRBJ2-7, with 8 bases lining up with TRBD2. CDR1 is FNHDT and CDR2 is SITEND in the germline V gene (reference sequence). The CDR3 length is 13 residues. CDR3 sequence: CASSIPGGYEQYF. Incomplete CDR3 DNA: TGTGCCAGCAGTATCCCTGGGGGGTAT.

This clone appeared many times. Each gene name is a mouse one. Read coverage stops 4 residues before the CDR3 terminus; the germline J gene supplies the remainder. The chain has TRBV13-1 and TRBJ2-1, with 7 bases matching TRBD1. V was pared by 0 bases and J by 2 bases, with 2 bases of the junction left unmatched. Germline V lookup: CDR1 NSHNY, CDR2 SYGAGN. This CDR3 region has 15 residues. The DNA read from the CDR3 is TGTGCCAGCAGTGATGAGGGGACAGACTATGCT. Protein sequence: CASSDEGTDYA. The entire CDR3 protein reads CASSDEGTDYAEQFF.

In this sample, this clone turned up many times. Germline and genes: mouse. The read terminates 4 residues before the CDR3 end, so the remaining end is supplied by the germline J gene. The chain has TRBV14 and TRBJ2-1, with D possibly matching TRBD1 (6 bases). Per germline, CDR1 SGHDT and CDR2 FRDEAV. This CDR3 has 16 residues. V was shortened by 4 bases and J by 0 bases, with 14 bases between the two germline ends. The sequenced part of the CDR3 DNA is TGTGCCAGCAGTAATGAGGGGGAAACTAACTATGCT. Protein: CASSNEGETNYA. The entire CDR3 sequence reads CASSNEGETNYAEQFF.

This clone was recorded at least ten times. Each gene name is a mouse one. The CDR3 DNA, read in part, is TGTGCCTGGGGGACTGGGGGCTACCAAGAC. This gives the protein CAWGTGGYQD. The entire CDR3 sequence reads CAWGTGGYQDTQYF. This chain links TRBV31 with TRBJ2-5; TRBD2 agrees at 11 bases. Read data end 4 residues before the CDR3 end; the end is taken from the germline J gene. This CDR3 comprises 14 residues. Germline V gene sequence: CDR1 GKSSPN, CDR2 SITVG. The V gene end was trimmed by 5 bases and the J gene end by 1 base; junction bases not matched to a gene: 2.

This clone came up a few times. Genes here carry mouse names. With the read ending 4 residues before the CDR3 end, the germline J gene is used to fill in that end. The rearrangement links TRBV29 to TRBJ2-1; D is perhaps TRBD2 (6 bases). The CDR3 spans 14 residues. Germline CDR1 and CDR2: MSHET and SYDVDS. CDR3 bases read: TGTGCTAGCAGTTTATTGGGGGTAGGGGCT. Encoded protein: CASSLLGVGA. The entire CDR3 protein is CASSLLGVGAEQFF.

With respect to this clone: The gene names here belong to mouse. The read gets to within 4 residues of the CDR3 end, and the germline J gene fills in the rest. The rearrangement uses TRBV31 and TRBJ2-5, with D possibly matching TRBD1 (5 bases). This CDR3 has 11 residues. Germline lookup yields CDR1 GKSSPN and CDR2 SITVG. The chain's CDR3 is CAWSHRDTQYF. CDR3 bases read: TGTGCCTGGAGTCACAGGGAC.

Judged by abundance, this clone is medium-sized (0.01 to 0.1%). The genes are named according to mouse. The DNA ends 4 residues before the CDR3 does, and the rest of the CDR3 is filled in from the germline J gene. The chain recombines TRBV17 with TRBJ2-5, with 13 bases lining up with TRBD2. The CDR3 extends over 15 amino acids. Germline V lookup: CDR1 MNHDT, CDR2 YYDKIL. CDR3 DNA, as far as it was read: TGTGCTAGCAGTGGACTGGGGGGGCGCAGCGAC. Its protein is CASSGLGGRSD. In full, the CDR3 reads CASSGLGGRSDTQYF.

This clone was seen repeatedly, ten times or more. Gene names and germline refer to mouse. The CDR3 end falls 4 residues outside the read, so it is completed with the germline J gene. The chain employs TRBV17 and TRBJ2-5; 10 bases are a match to TRBD2. Germline V gene sequence: CDR1 MNHDT, CDR2 YYDKIL. This CDR3 comprises 17 residues. CDR3 bases read: TGTGCTAGCAGTAGCCTTCGGGACTGGGGTGATGAAGAC. This translates into CASSSLRDWGDED. The complete CDR3 protein is CASSSLRDWGDEDTQYF.

This clone occurred many times. The listed genes are named as in mouse. The CDR3 end is not reached by the read, which stops 4 residues before it; the germline J gene fills it in. Other DNA sequences in this specimen translate into the identical CDR3. The V and J genes are TRBV13-3 and TRBJ2-7, with D uncertain. The CDR3 spans 13 residues. The V and J ends lost 2 bases and 0 bases respectively, with 6 bases between them. CDR1 NNHDY and CDR2 SYVADS come from the germline V gene. CDR3 loop: CASSDRSSYEQYF. The CDR3 DNA, read in part, is TGTGCCAGCAGTGACAGGAGCTCCTAT.

This clone is termed medium-sized. Mouse gene names and germline throughout. This chain's CDR3 is CASRSGGAPTGQLYF. Partial CDR3 DNA: TGTGCTAGCAGATCTGGGGGGGCGCCCACCGGG. The chain combines TRBV17 with TRBJ2-2; 10 bases match TRBD2. The CDR3 goes on 4 residues after the read ends, and that part is filled in from the germline J gene. J was trimmed by 4 bases and V by 6 bases; bases with no gene match: 5. CDR3 length: 15 residues. Germline V lookup: CDR1 MNHDT, CDR2 YYDKIL.

This clone appeared a few times. Germline and genes: mouse. From the germline J gene comes the end of the CDR3, since the read stops 4 residues before it. This chain joins TRBV31 and TRBJ2-5; tentative D call: TRBD1 (6 bases). Germline V lookup: CDR1 GKSSPN, CDR2 SITVG. CDR3 length: 13 residues. The part of the CDR3 DNA that was read is TGTGCCTGGAGTCCACAGGGAGGGGAC. As protein: CAWSPQGGD. The entire CDR3 protein is CAWSPQGGDTQYF. The whole variable domain, remainder taken from reference TRBV31 and TRBJ2-5, is AQTIHQWPVAEIKAVGSPLSLGCTIKGKSSPNLYWYWQATGGTLQQLFYSITVGQVESVVQLNLSASRPKDDQFILSTEKLLLSHSGFYLCAWSPQGGDTQYFGPGTRLLVL.

As to this clone: Genes here carry mouse names. The read terminates 4 residues ahead of where the CDR3 ends, so the germline J gene completes it. The chain uses TRBV19 and TRBJ2-3; 9 positions agree with TRBD1. Trimming removed 6 bases from V and 3 bases from J; junction bases left unmatched: 5. CDR1 is FNHDT and CDR2 is SITEND in the germline V gene (reference sequence). The CDR3 extends over 14 amino acids. The CDR3 DNA, read in part, is TGTGCCAGCACCACCGGGACAGGGGCAGAA. Encoded protein: CASTTGTGAE. The CDR3 as a whole reads CASTTGTGAETLYF.

A word on this clone: Gene and germline names: mouse. The read terminates 4 residues before the CDR3 end, so the remaining end is supplied by the germline J gene. The chain uses TRBV13-1 and TRBJ2-1; TRBD1 agrees at 11 bases. Losses at the gene ends were 3 bases for V and 3 bases for J; bases not matched to a gene: 5. Germline assignment: CDR1 NSHNY and CDR2 SYGAGN. The CDR3 is 16 residues long. Incomplete CDR3 DNA: TGTGCCAGCAGTGCCGGGACAGGGGGGGTCTATGCT. Translated: CASSAGTGGVYA. The CDR3 as a whole reads CASSAGTGGVYAEQFF.

Many counts were recorded for this clone. Gene names and germline match the mouse. The DNA ends 3 residues before the CDR3 does, and the rest of the CDR3 is filled in from the germline J gene. This chain uses TRBV13-2 with TRBJ1-6, with D perhaps TRBD1 (6 bases). Being an ORF, TRBJ1-6 has a function that is uncertain. This CDR3 region has 15 residues. Trimming shortened V by 0 bases and J by 7 bases, and 11 bases separated the two germline ends. Per the germline V gene, CDR1 is NNHNN and CDR2 is SYGAGS (reference sequence). CDR3 protein: CASGDASRGNSPLYF. CDR3 bases read: TGTGCCAGCGGTGATGCTTCCAGGGGAAATTCGCCC.

In its sample, this clone was seen many times. Gene and germline names: mouse. The DNA ends 4 residues before the CDR3 does, and the rest of the CDR3 is filled in from the germline J gene. The chain has TRBV14 and TRBJ1-1; D might be TRBD1 (5 bases). Germline V gene sequence: CDR1 SGHDT, CDR2 FRDEAV. The CDR3 covers 12 residues. CDR3 in amino acids: CASSLIREEVFF. Incomplete CDR3 DNA: TGTGCCAGCAGTTTAATCAGGGAA.

About this clone itself: Genes and germline come from the mouse. Read sequence stops 4 residues before the CDR3 end, and the germline J gene provides the missing end. Other DNA sequences within the sample encode an identical CDR3. The J gene is TRBJ2-7, the V gene TRBV13-3, with TRBD2 matching over 11 bases. CDR3 length equals 14 residues. CDR1 and CDR2 from the germline V gene are NNHDY and SYVADS. The J segment lost 1 base and the V segment lost 5 bases, leaving 2 bases of the junction unmatched. The DNA read from the CDR3 is TGTGCCAGCAGCGGGACTGGGGGATCCTAT. Encoded protein: CASSGTGGSY. In full, the CDR3 is CASSGTGGSYEQYF.

This clone has ten or more counts. The genes and germline here are from mouse. CDR3 residues: CASSQGTGDNYAEQFF. The CDR3 bases that were read are TGTGCCAGCAGCCAAGGGACTGGGGACAACTATGCT. This chain uses TRBV5 with TRBJ2-1; TRBD2 aligns across 9 bases. With the read ending 4 residues before the CDR3 end, the germline J gene is used to fill in that end. J lost 1 base, V lost 1 base, and 2 bases had no gene match. Germline CDR1 and CDR2: LGHNA and YNLKQL (reference sequence). CDR3 size: 16 residues.

This clone was picked up many times. Here the gene names and germline are mouse. The CDR3 extends 4 residues past the end of the read, so its final part is completed from the germline J gene. The rearrangement links TRBV1 to TRBJ1-2, with D possibly matching TRBD1 (6 bases). With 1 base removed from V and 1 base from J, the gap between germline ends came to 13 bases. In germline, CDR1 is NSQYPW, CDR2 LRSPGD (reference sequence). The CDR3 spans 16 residues. The sequenced part of the CDR3 DNA is TGCACCTGCAGTGCAGTCCGGGACAACAAAAACTCC. Its protein product is CTCSAVRDNKNS. The full CDR3 protein is CTCSAVRDNKNSDYTF. Drawing the rest from reference TRBV1 and TRBJ1-2, the complete variable domain is VTLLEQNPRWRLVPRGQAVNLRCILKNSQYPWMSWYQQDLQKQLQWLFTLRSPGDKEVKSLPGADYLATRVTDTELRLQVANMSQGRTLYCTCSAVRDNKNSDYTFGSGTRLLVI.

This clone was seen repeatedly, ten times or more. Genes and germline are mouse. Read coverage stops 4 residues before the CDR3 terminus; the germline J gene supplies the remainder. Other DNA sequences in the sample encode the same CDR3. This sequence joins TRBV17 and TRBJ2-7, with 9 bases that match TRBD2. The CDR3 is 13 residues long. CDR1 is MNHDT, CDR2 YYDKIL, per germline. This CDR3 reads CASSTGTGYEQYF. CDR3 DNA, as far as it was read: TGTGCTAGCAGTACCGGGACTGGGTAT. Drawing the rest from reference TRBV17 and TRBJ2-7, the complete variable domain is DTTVKQNPRYKLARVGKPVNLICSQTMNHDTMYWYQKKPNQAPKLLLFYYDKILNREADTFEKFQSSRPNNSFCSLYIGSAGLEYSAMYLCASSTGTGYEQYFGPGTRLTVL.

Remarks on this clone: Mouse gene names and germline throughout. Read data end 4 residues before the CDR3 end; the end is taken from the germline J gene. The J gene is TRBJ2-1, the V gene TRBV13-1, with 8 bases matching TRBD1. Germline V gives CDR1 NSHNY, CDR2 SYGAGN. Unmatched junction bases numbered 8, after V lost 5 bases and J lost 4 bases. This CDR3 contains 15 residues. CDR3 residues: CASSPIRGRYAEQFF. The part of the CDR3 DNA that was read is TGTGCCAGCAGCCCAATCAGGGGGCGGTATGCT.

Note on this clone: Genes and germline are mouse. Read coverage stops 3 residues before the CDR3 terminus; the germline J gene supplies the remainder. This chain uses TRBV13-2 with TRBJ1-6, with TRBD1 matching 7 bases. TRBJ1-6 is an ORF for which the function is uncertain. Trimming took 3 bases from V and 6 from J; bases not matched to a gene: 6. CDR3 length equals 15 residues. The V gene's germline CDR1 is NNHNN and CDR2 SYGAGS (reference sequence). The CDR3 loop is CASGVPGQSNSPLYF. The sequenced part of the CDR3 DNA is TGTGCCAGCGGTGTTCCGGGACAGTCTAATTCGCCC.

This clone was picked up many times. Gene names and germline refer to mouse. The read finishes 4 residues shy of the CDR3 end, and the germline J gene is used to complete it. The genes are TRBV14 and TRBJ2-5; the match to TRBD1 covers 9 bases. This CDR3 region has 15 residues. Germline CDR1 is SGHDT and CDR2 is FRDEAV. The part of the CDR3 DNA that was read is TGTGCCAGCAGTGCCGGGACAGGGAGGAAGGAC. Amino acids: CASSAGTGRKD. The entire CDR3 sequence reads CASSAGTGRKDTQYF.

This clone was seen at least ten times. The gene symbols are mouse symbols. The read comes to an end 4 residues before the CDR3 does, leaving the germline J gene to fill in the end. The chain joins TRBV13-2 to TRBJ2-2, with 10 positions matching TRBD2. V dropped 2 bases and J dropped 1; count of bases not matched to a gene: 2. CDR3 size: 16 residues. Germline V gene lookup returns CDR1 NNHNN and CDR2 SYGAGS (reference sequence). CDR3 bases read: TGTGCCAGCGGTGAGGGGACTGGGGTAAACACCGGG. This gives the protein CASGEGTGVNTG. The entire CDR3 is CASGEGTGVNTGQLYF.

This clone has at least ten counts. Gene names refer to mouse genes. The sequenced fragment ends 4 residues before the CDR3 boundary, so the rest is inferred from the germline J gene. The sample has other DNA sequences that encode this CDR3 too. V usage is TRBV1 and J usage is TRBJ1-1; 7 nucleotides line up with TRBD1. Trimming at V came to 1 base and at J to 0 bases, leaving 2 bases not matched to a gene. This CDR3 has 15 amino acids. The V gene's germline CDR1 is NSQYPW and CDR2 LRSPGD (reference sequence). The covered CDR3 bases are TGCACCTGCAGTGCAGCAGACAGGGCAAACACA. Translating gives CTCSAADRANT. The whole CDR3 region reads CTCSAADRANTEVFF.

This clone has more than one count but fewer than ten. Gene names denote mouse genes. The observed sequence ends 4 residues before the CDR3 terminus, with the missing tail filled in from the germline J gene. The chain couples TRBV3 to TRBJ1-1; 10 nucleotides match TRBD1. From germline, CDR1 is SNHLY and CDR2 FYNGKV (reference sequence). The ends lost 6 bases at V and 4 bases at J; junction bases unmatched: 11. There are 16 residues in the CDR3. The CDR3 loop is CASSDGLTGGITEVFF. CDR3 DNA (partial): TGTGCCAGCAGTGATGGGTTGACAGGGGGCATCACA. The complete variable domain, with remaining parts taken from reference TRBV3 and TRBJ1-1, reads GPKVLQIPSHQIIDMGQMVTLNCDPVSNHLYFYWYKQILGQQMEFLVNFYNGKVMEKSKLFKDQFSVERPDGSYFTLKIQPTALEDSAVYFCASSDGLTGGITEVFFGKGTRLTVV.

This clone showed up many times. The genes and germline here are from mouse. From the germline J gene comes the end of the CDR3, since the read stops 4 residues before it. V and J are TRBV3 and TRBJ2-7; TRBD1 matches at 7 bases. The CDR3 has 13 amino acids. CDR1 is SNHLY, CDR2 FYNGKV, per germline (reference sequence). The CDR3 reads CASSLGDSYEQYF. The covered CDR3 bases are TGTGCCAGCAGCTTAGGGGACAGTTAT. The complete variable domain, with remaining parts taken from reference TRBV3 and TRBJ2-7, reads GPKVLQIPSHQIIDMGQMVTLNCDPVSNHLYFYWYKQILGQQMEFLVNFYNGKVMEKSKLFKDQFSVERPDGSYFTLKIQPTALEDSAVYFCASSLGDSYEQYFGPGTRLTVL.

This clone came up a few times. The gene names here belong to mouse. The read ends 4 residues early relative to the CDR3; the germline J gene fills the gap. The J gene is TRBJ2-5, the V gene TRBV19, with TRBD2 matching over 10 bases. The CDR3 runs 12 residues. The germline gives CDR1 FNHDT, CDR2 SITEND (reference sequence). CDR3 amino acids: CASRDWGDTQYF. The DNA read from the CDR3 is TGTGCCAGCAGGGACTGGGGGGAC.

This clone was detected many times. Genes here carry mouse names. The CDR3 goes on 4 residues after the read ends, and that part is filled in from the germline J gene. The V call is TRBV13-3, the J call TRBJ2-1; D is possibly TRBD2 (6 bases). Trimming shortened V by 3 bases and J by 5 bases, and 9 bases separated the two germline ends. CDR1 and CDR2 (germline): NNHDY, SYVADS. The CDR3 is 13 residues long. CDR3: CASSGWGDAEQFF. CDR3 bases read: TGTGCCAGCAGTGGCTGGGGAGATGCT.

This clone occurred many times. Mouse gene names apply. Read coverage stops 4 residues before the CDR3 terminus; the germline J gene supplies the remainder. This rearrangement joins TRBV1 to TRBJ2-3, with TRBD1 matching over 9 bases. The CDR3 loop spans 16 amino acids. The germline CDR1 and CDR2 sequences are NSQYPW and LRSPGD (reference sequence). The trim removed 0 bases at V and 2 bases at J, leaving 3 bases unmatched. The CDR3 protein is CTCSADNRGLAETLYF. CDR3 DNA (partial): TGCACCTGCAGTGCAGATAACAGGGGGCTTGCAGAA.